These T cell receptor beta chains were read from a single sample in a study of cytomegalovirus exposure and HLA in healthy donors. Clones were sequenced by immunoSEQ multiplex PCR, and TCRdb holds only the in-frame ones, with some missing. The sample holds some 150,000 clones, 75% to 80% seen once. Input material: PBMCs. The receptors were gathered from a man aged 35 to 55 in good health and CMV-seropositive. The CDR3 runs from the conserved cysteine through the conserved F or W. Each record gives: J gene, V gene, D gene, clone size, CDR3 DNA, CDR3 protein. A D gene is named only where the DNA matches it firmly. Where a row states a size, it is once, few, many or the class of an expanded clone; other rows omit it.

>TRBJ2-5|TRBV28|TRBD2|NA
TGTGCCAGCAGTCTCTGGACTAGCGGGTACCAAGAGACCCAGTACTTC
CASSLWTSGYQETQYF
>TRBJ1-5|TRBV2|TRBD1|NA
TGTGCCAGCAGTGAAGGCTGGACAGGGGCCGGTAAGCCCCAGCATTTT
CASSEGWTGAGKPQHF
>TRBJ2-5|TRBV15|NA|NA
TGTGCCACCAGCAGAGGCCCGCAACGGGGCCAAGAGACCCAGTACTTC
CATSRGPQRGQETQYF
>TRBJ2-3|TRBV7-6|NA|NA
TGTGCCAGCAGCCCCCTCCGGGAAGATACGCAGTATTTT
CASSPLREDTQYF
>TRBJ2-7|TRBV28|TRBD2|NA
TGTGCCAGCAGTCCAGAGGAAGTCGGGAGGTACGAGCAGTACTTC
CASSPEEVGRYEQYF
>TRBJ2-1|TRBV7-8|TRBD2|NA
TGTGCCAGCAGCTTAGGTTACCCCCAACTAGCGGGAGATTACAATGAGCAGTTCTTC
CASSLGYPQLAGDYNEQFF
>TRBJ1-1|TRBV14|NA|NA
TGTGCCAGCAGCCAGCTCCAGGACACTGAAGCTTTCTTT
CASSQLQDTEAFF
>TRBJ1-1|TRBV19|TRBD1|NA
TGTGCCAGTAGTAGACGAGGGGACAGTTTGAACACTGAAGCTTTCTTT
CASSRRGDSLNTEAFF
>TRBJ1-3|TRBV5-1|TRBD1|NA
TGCGCCAGCAGCCCGGGACAGGGGGGATCGCTACAGACGGGAAACACCATATATTTT
CASSPGQGGSLQTGNTIYF
>TRBJ1-5|TRBV11-2|NA|NA
TGTGCCAGCAGCCCTGGCCCGGGTCAGCCCCAGCATTTT
CASSPGPGQPQHF
>TRBJ1-1|TRBV7-9|TRBD1|NA
TGTGCCAGCAGCTTAAGGGACAGCCTGAACACTGAAGCTTTCTTT
CASSLRDSLNTEAFF
>TRBJ2-7|TRBV6-1|TRBD2|NA
TGTGCCAGCAGCACTAGCGGTTGGCCCTACGAGCAGTACTTC
CASSTSGWPYEQYF
>TRBJ2-3|TRBV21-1|NA|once
TGTGCCAGCAGTGGGGGACGGTGGACTACCCGGGTGGCAGATACGCAGTATTTT
CASSGGRWTTRVADTQYF
>TRBJ2-7|TRBV5-1|TRBD2|few
TGCGCCAGCAGCTGGACTAGCGGGAGCGCCGAGCAGTACTTC
CASSWTSGSAEQYF
>TRBJ1-1|TRBV28|NA|NA
TGTGCCAGCAGTTTAGTTAGAGTGAACACTGAAGCTTTCTTT
CASSLVRVNTEAFF
>TRBJ1-1|TRBV28|NA|NA
TGTGCCAGCAGTTTATCCCAGGGTTGGAGCACTGAAGCTTTCTTT
CASSLSQGWSTEAFF
>TRBJ2-1|TRBV7-3|NA|NA
TGTGCCAGCAGCTTAAACAGCTACAATGAGCAGTTCTTC
CASSLNSYNEQFF
>TRBJ2-1|TRBV5-1|TRBD2|once
TGCGCCAGCAGCGATTCGGGACTAGCGGGGGTTTCGCCGTTCTTC
CASSDSGLAGVSPFF
>TRBJ1-3|TRBV9|NA|NA
TGTGCCAGCAGCGGAGTGGGGGCTCTTGGAAACACCATATATTTT
CASSGVGALGNTIYF
>TRBJ2-3|TRBV25-1|TRBD2|few
TGTGCCAGCACCAAAGCGGGAGGCGGCACAGATACGCAGTATTTT
CASTKAGGGTDTQYF
>TRBJ2-3|TRBV18|TRBD2|NA
TGTGCCAGCTCACTCTCCGGGACTAGCGGGAGCACAGATACGCAGTATTTT
CASSLSGTSGSTDTQYF
>TRBJ1-2|TRBV19|TRBD1|NA
TGTGCCAGTAGTAACGACAGGGGCGACTATGGCTACACCTTC
CASSNDRGDYGYTF
>TRBJ2-1|TRBV5-1|TRBD2|NA
TGCGCCAGCGCCCAAAGCGGGAGGGCGGGGAATGAGCAGTTCTTC
CASAQSGRAGNEQFF
>TRBJ2-1|TRBV7-9|TRBD2|NA
TGTGCCAGCAGGGAGCCGGGACTAGCGGGAGGCAGTAGTGAGCAGTTCTTC
CASREPGLAGGSSEQFF
>TRBJ2-1|TRBV7-3|TRBD2|NA
TGTGCCAGCAGCTCCACCCCGGGACTAGCGGGAGGGAGCTCCTACAATGAGCAGTTCTTC
CASSSTPGLAGGSSYNEQFF
>TRBJ2-2|TRBV9|NA|NA
TGTGCCAGCAGCGCTTTCTCTTCTTACACCGGGGAGCTGTTTTTT
CASSAFSSYTGELFF
>TRBJ1-4|TRBV5-6|TRBD1|NA
TGTGCCAGCAGCGGGATTCACAGGGGGCAAGATGAAAAACTGTTTTTT
CASSGIHRGQDEKLFF
>TRBJ1-1|TRBV5-1|TRBD1|NA
TGCGCCAGCAGCTTGGATAGGACAGGGACAGCTGAAGCTTTCTTT
CASSLDRTGTAEAFF
>TRBJ2-7|TRBV7-3|TRBD2|NA
TGTGCCAGCAGCCCGTTTAGCGGGAGCCAGCGCGAGCAGTACTTC
CASSPFSGSQREQYF
>TRBJ2-7|TRBV6-5|TRBD2|NA
TGTGCCAGCAGTTCACAGACTAGCGGGAGTTCCGAGCAGTACTTC
CASSSQTSGSSEQYF
>TRBJ2-7|TRBV10-1|NA|few
TGCGCCAGCAGTGACACTAATGCACCCTACGAGCAGTACTTC
CASSDTNAPYEQYF
>TRBJ2-1|TRBV7-3|TRBD2|NA
TGTGCCAGCAGCACCCTAGCGGGAGTGAGGTTAGATGAGCAGTTCTTC
CASSTLAGVRLDEQFF
>TRBJ1-1|TRBV5-1|NA|NA
TGCGCCAGCAGCCGACAGGAGAACACTGAAGCTTTCTTT
CASSRQENTEAFF
>TRBJ2-3|TRBV21-1|NA|once
TGTGCCAGCAGCGCCTCCCCTTCTCCGGGGGGTCCAGATACGCAGTATTTT
CASSASPSPGGPDTQYF
>TRBJ2-1|TRBV9|NA|NA
TGTGCCAGCAGCCGCACGGGGGTGTCCTACAATGAGCAGTTCTTC
CASSRTGVSYNEQFF
>TRBJ2-5|TRBV5-1|TRBD2|NA
TGCGCCAGCAGAGGCGGTAGCGGGAGTGTACAAGAGACCCAGTACTTC
CASRGGSGSVQETQYF
>TRBJ2-3|TRBV2|NA|NA
TGTGCCAGCAGTGAAGTAACGCCAGGGAATACGCAGTATTTT
CASSEVTPGNTQYF
>TRBJ1-1|TRBV6-5|NA|NA
TGTGCCAGCAGCCGGAGGGGGAACACTGAAGCTTTCTTT
CASSRRGNTEAFF
>TRBJ2-3|TRBV5-6|TRBD1|NA
TGTGCCAGCAGCTTGTGGGGGACAGGGGAAGATACGCAGTATTTT
CASSLWGTGEDTQYF
>TRBJ1-4|TRBV6-5|NA|NA
TGTGCCAGCAGTTACTCGCGCGGTGAAAAACTGTTTTTT
CASSYSRGEKLFF
>TRBJ2-1|TRBV9|TRBD2|NA
TGTGCCAGCAGCGCGGCCCCCAGCGGGAGTAAGAATGAGCAGTTCTTC
CASSAAPSGSKNEQFF
>TRBJ2-5|TRBV2|NA|NA
TGTGCCAGCAGTGAAGAGCCAGGGAAGCAGACCCAGTACTTC
CASSEEPGKQTQYF
>TRBJ2-7|TRBV7-8|TRBD2|NA
TGTGCCAGCAACTTAGATAGCGGGGGCCCCTACGAGCAGTACTTC
CASNLDSGGPYEQYF
>TRBJ2-3|TRBV28|NA|NA
TGTGCCAGCAGTACCCCAGGGGGCAGAGGGAGGGAAAGCACAGATACGCAGTATTTT
CASSTPGGRGRESTDTQYF
>TRBJ2-7|TRBV19|NA|NA
TGTGCCAGTAGTATAGGGAGTGGCTACGAGCAGTACTTC
CASSIGSGYEQYF
>TRBJ2-1|TRBV5-4|NA|NA
TGTGCCAGCAGCTTGTCTGGGACTCCGAGAGGGCTTCAGTTCTTC
CASSLSGTPRGLQFF
>TRBJ1-2|TRBV27|TRBD1|NA
TGTGCCAGCAGTACCACAGGGGTGAACTATGGCTACACCTTC
CASSTTGVNYGYTF
>TRBJ1-1|TRBV10-2|TRBD1|NA
TGCGCCAGCATATTAGACAGGGACAACACTGAAGCTTTCTTT
CASILDRDNTEAFF
>TRBJ2-3|TRBV11-3|TRBD2|NA
TGTGCCAGCAGCTCGGGACTAGCGGTTAGCACAGATACGCAGTATTTT
CASSSGLAVSTDTQYF
>TRBJ2-1|TRBV4-1|TRBD2|few
TGCGCCAGCAGCCAGACTAGCGGGAGGGTTAATGAGCAGTTCTTC
CASSQTSGRVNEQFF